This passage covers 22 T cell receptor beta chains from one sample sequenced in a study of blood T cell repertoires in COVID-19 (dated by TCRdb to between 2020 and 2021). Library creation used the immunoSEQ multiplex PCR assay. TCRdb retrieved this table from immuneACCESS and kept in-frame rearrangements only. Not all clones are present; in checked studies, unresolved V genes account for under half, and no reason is known for the remainder. Present in this sample are about 240,000 clones, approximately 84% of which were seen just once. The ten largest clonotypes hold 3% of the sample. Sequencing was done on a sample of peripheral blood. These receptor sequences come from a woman in her 30s who had recovered from COVID-19.

CDR3: CASNRQGGNNEQFF. CDR3 in DNA: TGTGCCAGCAACCGACAGGGGGGAAACAATGAGCAGTTCTTC. The J gene is TRBJ2-1, the V gene TRBV7-9, with TRBD1 matching 9 bases. The CDR3 covers 14 residues. V shed 7 bases and J 5 bases; nucleotides not matched to a gene: 6. The germline V gene encodes CDR1 SEHNR and CDR2 FQNEAQ (reference sequence).

The chain links TRBV18 to TRBJ1-6, with TRBD1 identical over 8 bases. Germline assignment: CDR1 KGHSH and CDR2 LQKENI. The CDR3 consists of 14 residues. V shed 8 bases and J 7 bases; nucleotides not matched to a gene: 7. The CDR3 sequence is CASHDRGGNSPLHF. The DNA for the CDR3 is TGTGCCAGCCACGACAGGGGCGGGAATTCACCCCTCCACTTT.

CDR3 sequence reads: CASRGTPGQGPNTDTQYF. The DNA for the CDR3 is TGTGCCAGCAGGGGAACCCCGGGACAGGGGCCTAACACAGATACGCAGTATTTT. This sequence joins TRBV5-4 and TRBJ2-3; 10 positions agree with TRBD1. This CDR3 contains 18 residues. The V and J ends lost 5 bases and 2 bases, in that order; junction bases with no gene match: 14. Germline CDR1 SGHNT, CDR2 YYREEE (reference sequence).

This clone was observed a handful of times. The V call is TRBV10-3, the J call TRBJ2-4; 9 bases align to TRBD1. Germline CDR1 ENHRY, CDR2 SYGVKD. The V and J ends lost 4 bases and 2 bases, in that order; junction bases with no gene match: 3. The CDR3 runs 15 residues. The CDR3: CAISGTGVTKNIQYF. The DNA of the CDR3 is TGTGCCATCAGTGGGACAGGGGTGACCAAAAACATTCAGTACTTC.

The rearrangement links TRBV7-6 to TRBJ2-1, with 10 bases lining up with TRBD2. The V and J ends lost 2 bases and 5 bases, in that order; junction bases with no gene match: 3. The CDR3 contains 15 residues. Germline CDR1 and CDR2: SGHVS and FNYEAQ. CDR3 in DNA: TGTGCCAGCAGCTTATTTAGCGGGGGGAACAATGAGCAGTTCTTC. It is translated as CASSLFSGGNNEQFF.

The gene calls are TRBV9 and TRBJ2-3, with 7 bases lining up with TRBD1. V lost 0 bases to trimming and J lost 2 bases; unmatched junction nucleotides: 6. This CDR3 has 16 residues. Per the germline V gene, CDR1 is SGDLS and CDR2 is YYNGEE. In nucleotides, the CDR3 is TGTGCCAGCAGCGTAGGTGGGGGACAGTACACAGATACGCAGTATTTT. It encodes CASSVGGGQYTDTQYF.

V and J are TRBV16 and TRBJ1-2; D is unclear. This CDR3 is built from 12 residues. The V end lost 7 bases, the J end lost 3 bases, and 9 bases lay between the germline ends. Germline V gene sequence: CDR1 KGHSY, CDR2 FQNENV. CDR3 protein: CASTPSDYGYTF. CDR3 nucleotides: TGTGCCAGCACCCCCAGTGACTATGGCTACACCTTC. The full variable domain, its missing parts supplied by reference TRBV16 and TRBJ1-2, is GEEVAQTPKHLVRGEGQKAKLYCAPIKGHSYVFWYQQVLKNEFKFLISFQNENVFDETGMPKERFSAKCLPNSPCSLEIQATKLEDSAVYFCASTPSDYGYTFGSGTRLTVV.

The genes are TRBV11-2 and TRBJ2-5; 8 bases match TRBD1. V trimming: 5 bases; J trimming: 4 bases; junction bases outside the gene matches: 12. The CDR3 is 16 residues long. Germline V lookup: CDR1 SGHAT, CDR2 FQNNGV. This CDR3 is CASSPPRAGGIETQYF. DNA for the CDR3: TGTGCCAGCAGCCCCCCGAGAGCAGGGGGCATAGAGACCCAGTACTTC.

The chain links TRBV7-2 to TRBJ2-5, with D perhaps matching TRBD1 (6 bases). CDR1 is SGHTA, CDR2 FQGNSA, per germline. V lost 5 bases to trimming and J lost 1 base, with 11 bases between them. The CDR3 contains 14 residues. The DNA of the CDR3 is TGTGCCAGCAGCGAAGACAGGATCCAAGAGACCCAGTACTTC. It codes for CASSEDRIQETQYF.

V gene TRBV7-9 combines with J gene TRBJ2-7; 10 bases map to TRBD1. V was pared by 5 bases and J by 6 bases, with 7 bases of the junction left unmatched. Germline V CDR1 and CDR2: SEHNR, FQNEAQ (reference sequence). This CDR3 spans 14 amino acids. The CDR3 here is CASSPWDRGSEQYF. The CDR3 DNA reads as TGTGCCAGCAGCCCGTGGGACAGGGGTTCCGAGCAGTACTTC.

The V and J genes are TRBV2 and TRBJ1-4; 8 nucleotides align to TRBD1. Unmatched junction bases numbered 5, after V lost 6 bases and J lost 5 bases. The CDR3 covers 14 residues. The germline CDR1 and CDR2 sequences are SNHLY and FYNNEI. CDR3: CASRDRETNEKLFF. The CDR3 DNA follows: TGTGCCAGCAGGGACAGGGAGACGAATGAAAAACTGTTTTTT.

This sequence joins TRBV7-2 and TRBJ1-1, with D possibly TRBD1 on 5 matching bases. V was trimmed by 0 bases and J by 5 bases, leaving 13 bases between them. The CDR3 runs 15 residues. CDR1 SGHTA and CDR2 FQGNSA come from the germline V gene. The CDR3 DNA reads TGTGCCAGCAGCTTAGCCGGGGGATTAGAGACTGAAGCTTTCTTT. It yields the protein CASSLAGGLETEAFF.

The chain combines TRBV4-3 with TRBJ2-2; a possible D gene is TRBD2 (6 bases). Germline CDR1 and CDR2: LGHNA and YSLEER. This CDR3 spans 18 amino acids. With 1 base removed from V and 0 bases from J, the gap between germline ends came to 15 bases. DNA for the CDR3: TGCGCCAGCAGCCAAGCCTACCCCGGCGGGGCGAACACCGGGGAGCTGTTTTTT. It yields the protein CASSQAYPGGANTGELFF.

Only one count was recorded for this clone. V and J are TRBV9 and TRBJ2-2; D is unclear. CDR1 and CDR2 from the germline V gene are SGDLS and YYNGEE. This CDR3 spans 14 amino acids. V shed 0 bases and J shed 6 bases, with 9 bases lying between them. The CDR3 reads CASSVVSRAGELFF. As DNA, the CDR3 is TGTGCCAGCAGCGTAGTATCCCGGGCCGGGGAGCTGTTTTTT.

The rearrangement joins TRBV9 to TRBJ2-5, with TRBD2 matching 9 bases. This CDR3 has 16 amino acids. The V gene's germline CDR1 is SGDLS and CDR2 YYNGEE. V was clipped by 0 bases and J by 1 base; unmatched bases: 4. The CDR3: CASSVGPAGGQETQYF. CDR3 DNA: TGTGCCAGCAGCGTAGGACCAGCGGGGGGCCAAGAGACCCAGTACTTC.

The chain recombines TRBV9 with TRBJ2-3; no definite D call. The V and J ends lost 7 bases and 4 bases respectively, with 16 bases between them. CDR1 and CDR2 from the germline V gene are SGDLS and YYNGEE. CDR3 size: 14 residues. Written as DNA, the CDR3 is TGTGCCAGCGGGCTACCCACCCGTTCAGATACGCAGTATTTT. Translating gives CASGLPTRSDTQYF.

This chain joins TRBV15 and TRBJ2-2; perhaps TRBD2 as D (6 bases). Germline V gene sequence: CDR1 LNHNV, CDR2 YYDKDF (reference sequence). Trimming left V 3 bases short and J 7 bases short, with 15 bases between. The CDR3 sequence is 15 residues long. The DNA of the CDR3 is TGTGCCACCAGCAGGGGGGGAGATGCCGGCGGGGAGCTGTTTTTT. Protein: CATSRGGDAGGELFF.

DNA for the CDR3: TGTGCCAGCAGCCCTCATGCGTTTGGGGCTAGTCGCATTGAGACCCAGTACTTC. Translation: CASSPHAFGASRIETQYF. The gene calls are TRBV3-1 (or the pseudogene TRBV3-2) and TRBJ2-5; perhaps TRBD1 as D (5 bases). Trimming took off 4 bases at V and 5 bases at J, with 26 bases between the two ends. This CDR3 comprises 18 residues. The germline V gene encodes CDR1 LGHDT and CDR2 YNNKEL (reference sequence).

This chain joins TRBV19 and TRBJ1-5; 10 bases align to TRBD1. CDR3 size: 16 residues. The junction had 5 bases not matched to a gene; V was cut back by 4 bases and J by 2 bases. From germline, CDR1 is LNHDA and CDR2 SQIVND (reference sequence). The CDR3 loop reads CASSTLGTGGNQPQHF. The CDR3 coding sequence is TGTGCCAGTAGTACACTCGGGACAGGGGGCAATCAGCCCCAGCATTTT. Complete variable domain (other parts from reference TRBV19 and TRBJ1-5): DGGITQSPKYLFRKEGQNVTLSCEQNLNHDAMYWYRQDPGQGLRLIYYSQIVNDFQKGDIAEGYSVSREKKESFPLTVTSAQKNPTAFYLCASSTLGTGGNQPQHFGDGTRLSIL.

The rearrangement links TRBV19 to TRBJ2-6; TRBD1 agrees at 8 bases. Germline V gene data show CDR1 as LNHDA and CDR2 as SQIVND (reference sequence). The V gene end was trimmed by 4 bases and the J gene end by 0 bases; junction bases not matched to a gene: 8. The CDR3 covers 18 residues. In DNA form, the CDR3 reads TGTGCCAGTAGTAGATACAGGGGGAAAGGCTCTGGGGCCAACGTCCTGACTTTC. It translates to CASSRYRGKGSGANVLTF.

This chain uses TRBV27 with TRBJ1-4; D call uncertain. Germline values: CDR1 MNHEY, CDR2 SMNVEV (reference sequence). The CDR3 has 15 amino acids. V was shortened by 2 bases and J by 4 bases, with 11 bases between the two germline ends. The CDR3 bases are TGTGCCAGCAGTTTAGGGCTGGTTAATAATGAAAAACTGTTTTTT. Encoded protein: CASSLGLVNNEKLFF. The entire variable domain, with the rest obtained from reference TRBV27 and TRBJ1-4, is as follows: EAQVTQNPRYLITVTGKKLTVTCSQNMNHEYMSWYRQDPGLGLRQIYYSMNVEVTDKGDVPEGYKVSRKEKRNFPLILESPSPNQTSLYFCASSLGLVNNEKLFFGSGTQLSVL.

The chain's CDR3 is CASSLELAGEDTQYF. DNA for the CDR3: TGTGCCAGCAGCTTAGAACTAGCGGGCGAGGATACGCAGTATTTT. V gene TRBV11-2 combines with J gene TRBJ2-3; TRBD2 matches at 9 bases. V shed 0 bases and J 6 bases; nucleotides not matched to a gene: 4. The CDR3 length is 15 residues. Germline CDR1 reads SGHAT; CDR2 reads FQNNGV. Full variable domain (outside the CDR3, taken from reference TRBV11-2 and TRBJ2-3): EAGVAQSPRYKIIEKRQSVAFWCNPISGHATLYWYQQILGQGPKLLIQFQNNGVVDDSQLPKDRFSAERLKGVDSTLKIQPAKLEDSAVYLCASSLELAGEDTQYFGPGTRLTVL.